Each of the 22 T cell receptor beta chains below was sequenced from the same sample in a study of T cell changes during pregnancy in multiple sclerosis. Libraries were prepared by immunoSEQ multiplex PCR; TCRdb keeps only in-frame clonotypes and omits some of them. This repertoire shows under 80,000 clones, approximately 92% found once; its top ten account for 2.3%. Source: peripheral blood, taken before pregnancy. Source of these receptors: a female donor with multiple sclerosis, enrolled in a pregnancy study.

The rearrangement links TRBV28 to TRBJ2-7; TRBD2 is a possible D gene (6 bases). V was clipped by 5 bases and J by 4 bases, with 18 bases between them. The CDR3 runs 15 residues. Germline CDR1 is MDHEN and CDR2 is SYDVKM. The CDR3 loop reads CASSVGGLGTYEQYF. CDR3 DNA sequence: TGTGCCAGCAGTGTGGGGGGACTGGGAACGTACGAGCAGTACTTC.

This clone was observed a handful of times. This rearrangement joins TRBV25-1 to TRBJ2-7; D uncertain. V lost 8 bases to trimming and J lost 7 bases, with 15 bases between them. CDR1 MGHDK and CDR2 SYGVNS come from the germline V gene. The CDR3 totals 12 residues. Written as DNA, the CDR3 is TGTGCCAGCTTAAGACACCCCAGGGAGCAGTACTTC. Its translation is CASLRHPREQYF.

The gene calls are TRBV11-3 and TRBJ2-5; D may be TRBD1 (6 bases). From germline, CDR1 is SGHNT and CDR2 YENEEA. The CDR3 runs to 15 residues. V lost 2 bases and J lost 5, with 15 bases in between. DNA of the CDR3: TGTGCCAGCAGCTTACGGCAGGACAGAGGCGAGACCCAGTACTTC. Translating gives CASSLRQDRGETQYF.

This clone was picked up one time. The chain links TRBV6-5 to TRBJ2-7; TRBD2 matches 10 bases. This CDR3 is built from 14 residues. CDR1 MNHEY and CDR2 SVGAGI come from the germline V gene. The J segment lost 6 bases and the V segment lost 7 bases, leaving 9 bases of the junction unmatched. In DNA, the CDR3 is TGTGCCAGCACCCCACTAGCGGGAAACGCCGAGCAGTACTTC. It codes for CASTPLAGNAEQYF.

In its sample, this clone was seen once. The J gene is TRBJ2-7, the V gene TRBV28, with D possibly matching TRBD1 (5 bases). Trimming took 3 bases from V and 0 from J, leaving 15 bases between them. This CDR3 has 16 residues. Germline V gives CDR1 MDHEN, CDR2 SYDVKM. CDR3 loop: CASSFLRQGTSYEQYF. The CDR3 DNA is TGTGCCAGCAGTTTTTTGAGGCAGGGAACCTCCTACGAGCAGTACTTC.

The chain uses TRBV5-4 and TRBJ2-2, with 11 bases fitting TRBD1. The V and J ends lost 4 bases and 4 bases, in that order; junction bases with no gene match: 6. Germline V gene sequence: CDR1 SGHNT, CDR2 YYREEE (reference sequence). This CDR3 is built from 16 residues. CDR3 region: CASSTRDRGFTGELFF. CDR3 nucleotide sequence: TGTGCCAGCAGCACCCGGGACAGGGGGTTCACCGGGGAGCTGTTTTTT.

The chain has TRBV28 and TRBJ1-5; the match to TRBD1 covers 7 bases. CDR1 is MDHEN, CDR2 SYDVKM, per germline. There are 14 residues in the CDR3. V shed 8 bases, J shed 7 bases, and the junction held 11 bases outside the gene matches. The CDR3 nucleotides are TGTGCCAGCGCCCTAGGGACAGCCTCACAGCCCCAGCATTTT. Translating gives CASALGTASQPQHF.

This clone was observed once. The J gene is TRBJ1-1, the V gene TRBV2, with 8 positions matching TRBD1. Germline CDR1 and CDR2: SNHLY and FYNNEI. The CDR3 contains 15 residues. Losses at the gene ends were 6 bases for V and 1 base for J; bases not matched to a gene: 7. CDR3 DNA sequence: TGTGCCAGCAGCTACAGGGGGGCTGCGAACACTGAAGCTTTCTTT. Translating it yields CASSYRGAANTEAFF.

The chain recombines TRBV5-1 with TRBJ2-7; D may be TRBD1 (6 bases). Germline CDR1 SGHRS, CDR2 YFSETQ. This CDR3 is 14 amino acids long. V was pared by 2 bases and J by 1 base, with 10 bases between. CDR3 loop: CASSFGQLSYEQYF. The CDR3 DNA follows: TGCGCCAGCAGCTTTGGACAGTTATCCTACGAGCAGTACTTC.

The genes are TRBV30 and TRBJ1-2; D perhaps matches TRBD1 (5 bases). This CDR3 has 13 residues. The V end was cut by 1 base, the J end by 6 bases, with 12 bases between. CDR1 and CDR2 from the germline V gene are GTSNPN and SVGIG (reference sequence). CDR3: CAWSDRRGDGYTF. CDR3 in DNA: TGTGCCTGGAGTGACAGGAGGGGCGATGGCTACACCTTC.

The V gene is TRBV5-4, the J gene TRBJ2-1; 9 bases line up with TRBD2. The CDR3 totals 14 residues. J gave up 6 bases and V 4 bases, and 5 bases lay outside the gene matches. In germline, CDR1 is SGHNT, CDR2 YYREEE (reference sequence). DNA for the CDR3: TGTGCCAGCAGCCCTAGCGGGGCCGTCAATGAGCAGTTCTTC. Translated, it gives CASSPSGAVNEQFF.

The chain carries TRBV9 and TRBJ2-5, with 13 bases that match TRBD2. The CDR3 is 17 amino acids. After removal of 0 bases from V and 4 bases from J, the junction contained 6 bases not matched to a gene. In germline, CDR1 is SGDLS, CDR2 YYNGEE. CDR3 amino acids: CASSVGPGLAGTETQYF. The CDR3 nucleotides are TGTGCCAGCAGCGTAGGCCCGGGACTAGCGGGAACAGAGACCCAGTACTTC.

The CDR3 region is CASSQAGYNEQFF. For the CDR3, the DNA is TGTGCCAGCAGCCAAGCAGGTTACAATGAGCAGTTCTTC. This chain uses TRBV14 with TRBJ2-1; D call uncertain. Germline-derived CDR1 and CDR2 are SGHDN and FVKESK. V was pared by 1 base and J by 4 bases, with 5 bases between. The CDR3 covers 13 residues.

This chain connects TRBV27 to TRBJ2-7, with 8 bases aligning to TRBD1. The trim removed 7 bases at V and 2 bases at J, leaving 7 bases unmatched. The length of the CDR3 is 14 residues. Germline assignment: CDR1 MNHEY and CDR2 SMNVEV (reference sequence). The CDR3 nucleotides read TGTGCCAGCAAACCGGGACAGGTCACCTACGAGCAGTACTTC. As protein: CASKPGQVTYEQYF.

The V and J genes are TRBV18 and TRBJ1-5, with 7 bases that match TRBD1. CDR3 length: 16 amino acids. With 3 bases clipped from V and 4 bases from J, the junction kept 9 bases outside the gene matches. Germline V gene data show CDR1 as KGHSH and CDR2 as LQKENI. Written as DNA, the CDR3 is TGTGCCAGCTCACCCAACCGGGACAGCAAGAATCAGCCCCAGCATTTT. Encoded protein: CASSPNRDSKNQPQHF.

In nucleotides, the CDR3 is TGCGCCAGCAGCCAAGATTCTAGCGGGAGCACTACCGGGGAGCTGTTTTTT. Translation: CASSQDSSGSTTGELFF. The chain uses TRBV4-3 and TRBJ2-2, with 10 bases fitting TRBD2. The CDR3 runs 17 residues. Germline V gene sequence: CDR1 LGHNA, CDR2 YSLEER. Trimming took 0 bases from V and 5 from J; bases not matched to a gene: 6.

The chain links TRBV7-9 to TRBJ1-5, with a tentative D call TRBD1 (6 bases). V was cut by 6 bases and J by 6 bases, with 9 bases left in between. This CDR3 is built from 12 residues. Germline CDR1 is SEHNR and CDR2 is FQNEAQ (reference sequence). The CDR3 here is CASSTGLQPQHF. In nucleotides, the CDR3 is TGTGCCAGCAGTACAGGGCTTCAGCCCCAGCATTTT.

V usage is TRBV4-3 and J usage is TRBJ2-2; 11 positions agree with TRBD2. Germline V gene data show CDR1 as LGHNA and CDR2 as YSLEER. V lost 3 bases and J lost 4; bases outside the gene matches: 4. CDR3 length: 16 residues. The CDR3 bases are TGCGCCAGCAGCCAGGGTCTAGCGGGAGGCACCGGGGAGCTGTTTTTT. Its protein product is CASSQGLAGGTGELFF.

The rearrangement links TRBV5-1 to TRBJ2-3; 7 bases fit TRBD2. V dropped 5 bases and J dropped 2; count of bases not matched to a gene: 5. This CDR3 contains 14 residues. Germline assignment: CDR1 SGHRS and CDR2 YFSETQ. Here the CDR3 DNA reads TGCGCCAGCAGGGAGGGAGGGAACACAGATACGCAGTATTTT. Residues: CASREGGNTDTQYF.

CDR3 loop: CASSNSVNNEQFF. Written as DNA, the CDR3 is TGCGCCAGCAGCAATAGCGTGAACAATGAGCAGTTCTTC. The chain carries TRBV5-1 and TRBJ2-1; tentatively, D is TRBD2 (5 bases). This CDR3 comprises 13 residues. V was pared by 4 bases and J by 5 bases, with 10 bases between. Germline V lookup: CDR1 SGHRS, CDR2 YFSETQ.

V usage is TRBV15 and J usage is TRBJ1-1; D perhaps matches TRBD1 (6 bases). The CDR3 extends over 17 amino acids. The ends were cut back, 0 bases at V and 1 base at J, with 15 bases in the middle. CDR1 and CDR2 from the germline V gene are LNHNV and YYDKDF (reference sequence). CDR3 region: CATSRDLGRGGNTEAFF. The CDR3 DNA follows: TGTGCCACCAGCAGAGATTTAGGGAGGGGGGGGAACACTGAAGCTTTCTTT.

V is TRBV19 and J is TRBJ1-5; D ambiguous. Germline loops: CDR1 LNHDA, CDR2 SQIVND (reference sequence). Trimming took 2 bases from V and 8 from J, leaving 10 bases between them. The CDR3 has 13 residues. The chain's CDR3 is CASSIISGEPQHF. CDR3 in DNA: TGTGCCAGTAGTATAATCTCGGGAGAGCCCCAGCATTTT.